Detailed here is one T cell receptor (beta chain). Its antigen remains unidentified. Authors of the study amplified TCR beta CDR3 regions from RNA transcripts. The TCR CDR3 was amplified in a first-round RT-PCR using the HTBI primer set. Each CDR3 protein is one row after TCRdb ran MiXCR on the multiplex PCR reads. The sample yields about 460,000 distinct CDR3 sequences, about 20% seen once. V dropped 1 base and J dropped 2; count of bases not matched to a gene: 2. This CDR3 contains 15 residues. Germline V gives CDR1 MNHNS, CDR2 SASEGT. These data belong to a study of T cells in Graves' hyperthyroidism and ophthalmopathy. Findings and limits, study-wide: Blood also showed most of the thyroid clonotypes that were expanded above 0.001.

The receptor was derived from a woman between 65 and 79 years old with Graves' ophthalmopathy. Sequencing input: blood. The V and J genes are TRBV6-1 and TRBJ2-1, with 7 bases aligning to TRBD2. DNA of the CDR3: TGTGCCAGCAGTGAAGAGCTAGCGGCCTACAATGAGCAGTTCTTC. Amino acids: CASSEELAAYNEQFF.